The entry below describes one T cell receptor beta chain. This specimen belongs to a study of blood T cell repertoires in COVID-19. Participants, about 18 to 90 years old, spanned about two dozen US areas. How the authors handled the data: Amplification of reference gene primers provided the estimated nucleated cell counts. The data were produced by immunoSEQ multiplex PCR, yet TCRdb's version contains in-frame clones alone and is incomplete. V and J calls and clone size are those listed in that table; D and trimming were worked out from the DNA. The data hold roughly 300,000 clones, with roughly 85% observed a single time. The CDR3 covers 14 residues. Between the trimmed V and J ends, which lost 4 bases and 8 bases, there was a span of 17 bases. Germline loops: CDR1 SGDLS, CDR2 YYNGEE.

Material for sequencing was PBMCs or T cells enriched from blood (not recorded which). The chain employs TRBV9 and TRBJ2-3; possible D gene TRBD1, 5 bases. The TCR originated in a woman aged 35 to 49 with acute COVID-19. CDR3 protein: CASSPEQGLGTQYF. As DNA, the CDR3 is TGTGCCAGCAGCCCAGAGCAGGGTTTGGGTACGCAGTATTTT.